Listed here are 4 T cell receptor beta chains from one sample, sequenced in a study of PD-L1 blockade in urothelial cancer. Here immunoSEQ multiplex PCR was the method, and the copy in TCRdb shows in-frame clones only, minus some. The table records about 37,000 clones, 82% of them present only once. Sequencing used PBMCs, obtained around atezolizumab (anti-PD-L1) treatment. Receptors originate from a man in his sixties with urothelial cancer.

The chain joins TRBV19 to TRBJ2-7; tentative D call: TRBD1 (5 bases). There are 16 residues in the CDR3. Trimming removed 4 bases at V and 0 bases at J, with 16 bases between. Per the germline V gene, CDR1 is LNHDA and CDR2 is SQIVND (reference sequence). The chain's CDR3 is CASSSTGKGLSYEQYF. CDR3 DNA sequence: TGTGCCAGTAGTAGTACAGGCAAGGGGCTCTCCTACGAGCAGTACTTC.

This clone appeared a single time. The V call is TRBV27, the J call TRBJ1-1; no clear D gene. The CDR3 contains 14 residues. CDR1 and CDR2 from the germline V gene are MNHEY and SMNVEV (reference sequence). Trimming pared 4 bases from V and 1 base from J, leaving 10 bases between. The CDR3 spells CASSSPEQNTEAFF. CDR3 DNA sequence: TGTGCCAGCAGTTCCCCGGAGCAGAACACTGAAGCTTTCTTT.

The chain has TRBV7-6 and TRBJ2-1; D is possibly TRBD2 (6 bases). The germline V and J ends were trimmed by 5 bases and 3 bases, with 17 bases remaining between them. The CDR3 totals 16 residues. CDR1 and CDR2 from the germline V gene are SGHVS and FNYEAQ. CDR3 DNA sequence: TGTGCCAGCAGCCCGCGACTAGGGACGGTCTACAATGAGCAGTTCTTC. It is translated as CASSPRLGTVYNEQFF.

This sequence joins TRBV29-1 and TRBJ2-2; 9 bases align to TRBD2. The J segment lost 3 bases and the V segment lost 7 bases, leaving 9 bases of the junction unmatched. Germline assignment: CDR1 SQVTM and CDR2 ANQGSEA. This CDR3 is built from 15 residues. The CDR3 sequence is CSASGAFEDTGELFF. The CDR3 nucleotides read TGCAGCGCTAGCGGGGCGTTTGAGGACACCGGGGAGCTGTTTTTT.